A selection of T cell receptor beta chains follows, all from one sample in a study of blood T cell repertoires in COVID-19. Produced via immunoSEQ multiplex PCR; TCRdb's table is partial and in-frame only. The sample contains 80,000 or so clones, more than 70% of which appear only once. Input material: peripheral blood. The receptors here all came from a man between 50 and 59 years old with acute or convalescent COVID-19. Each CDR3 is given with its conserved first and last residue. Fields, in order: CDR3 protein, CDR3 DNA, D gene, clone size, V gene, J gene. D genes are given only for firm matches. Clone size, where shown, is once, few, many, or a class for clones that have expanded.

CDR3aa: CATIPVGSVFLAEAFF; CDR3nt: TGTGCCACCATCCCAGTGGGGAGCGTCTTCTTAGCTGAAGCTTTCTTT; d_gene: -; abundance: -; v_gene: TRBV15; j_gene: TRBJ1-1
CDR3aa: CASSLQGGNTEAFF; CDR3nt: TGTGCCAGCAGCTTACAGGGCGGGAACACTGAAGCTTTCTTT; d_gene: -; abundance: few; v_gene: TRBV7-3; j_gene: TRBJ1-1
CDR3aa: CASSPDRVSTEAFF; CDR3nt: TGTGCCAGCAGCCCTGACAGGGTGAGCACTGAAGCTTTCTTT; d_gene: TRBD1; abundance: -; v_gene: TRBV13; j_gene: TRBJ1-1
CDR3aa: CASSYTSTFRNQPQHF; CDR3nt: TGTGCCAGCAGTTATACCTCAACGTTCAGAAATCAGCCCCAGCATTTT; d_gene: -; abundance: -; v_gene: TRBV6-2/TRBV6-3; j_gene: TRBJ1-5
CDR3aa: CASSKTRSRSYNEQFF; CDR3nt: TGTGCCAGCAGCAAGACTAGGTCCCGGTCCTACAATGAGCAGTTCTTC; d_gene: -; abundance: -; v_gene: TRBV21-1; j_gene: TRBJ2-1
CDR3aa: CASEGDDGGYTF; CDR3nt: TGTGCCAGTGAGGGGGACGACGGGGGCTACACCTTC; d_gene: -; abundance: -; v_gene: TRBV5-4; j_gene: TRBJ1-2
CDR3aa: CASSISGERADTQYF; CDR3nt: TGTGCCAGTAGTATATCGGGGGAGCGCGCAGATACGCAGTATTTT; d_gene: -; abundance: -; v_gene: TRBV19; j_gene: TRBJ2-3
CDR3aa: CASSPSPQSLQFF; CDR3nt: TGTGCCAGCAGCCCTAGTCCCCAAAGCCTTCAGTTCTTC; d_gene: -; abundance: -; v_gene: TRBV28; j_gene: TRBJ2-1
CDR3aa: CASSPRGNTIYF; CDR3nt: TGTGCCAGTAGCCCGCGGGGGAACACCATATATTTT; d_gene: -; abundance: -; v_gene: TRBV19; j_gene: TRBJ1-3
CDR3aa: CSVPTSGREDEQFF; CDR3nt: TGCAGCGTCCCCACTAGCGGGAGGGAGGATGAGCAGTTCTTC; d_gene: TRBD2; abundance: -; v_gene: TRBV29-1; j_gene: TRBJ2-1
CDR3aa: CAWRTGMNTEAFF; CDR3nt: TGTGCCTGGAGGACAGGCATGAACACTGAAGCTTTCTTT; d_gene: -; abundance: -; v_gene: TRBV30; j_gene: TRBJ1-1
CDR3aa: CASSDRVRSPLHF; CDR3nt: TGTGCCAGCAGTGACAGGGTACGTTCACCCCTCCACTTT; d_gene: -; abundance: -; v_gene: TRBV6-1; j_gene: TRBJ1-6